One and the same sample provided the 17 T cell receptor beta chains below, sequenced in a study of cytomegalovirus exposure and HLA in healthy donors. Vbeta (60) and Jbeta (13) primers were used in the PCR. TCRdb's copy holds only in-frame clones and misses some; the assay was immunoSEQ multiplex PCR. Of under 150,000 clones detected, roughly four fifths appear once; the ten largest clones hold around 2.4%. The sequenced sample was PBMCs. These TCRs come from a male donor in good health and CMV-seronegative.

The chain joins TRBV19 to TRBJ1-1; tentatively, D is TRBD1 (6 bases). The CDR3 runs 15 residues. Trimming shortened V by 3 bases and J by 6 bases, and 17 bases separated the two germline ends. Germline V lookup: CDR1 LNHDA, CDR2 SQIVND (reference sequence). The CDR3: CASSIWSQGVAEAFF. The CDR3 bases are TGTGCCAGTAGTATCTGGTCACAGGGAGTCGCTGAAGCTTTCTTT.

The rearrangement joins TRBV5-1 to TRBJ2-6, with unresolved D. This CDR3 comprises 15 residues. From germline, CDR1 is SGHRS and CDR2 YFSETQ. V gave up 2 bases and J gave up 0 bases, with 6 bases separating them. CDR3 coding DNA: TGCGCCAGCAGCTTTGAGATCTCTGGGGCCAACGTCCTGACTTTC. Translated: CASSFEISGANVLTF.

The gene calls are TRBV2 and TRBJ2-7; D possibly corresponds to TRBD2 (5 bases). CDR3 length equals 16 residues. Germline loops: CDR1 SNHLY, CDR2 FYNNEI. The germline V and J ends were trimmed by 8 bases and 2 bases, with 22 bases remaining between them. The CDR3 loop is CASPEERSSNPYEQYF. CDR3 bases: TGTGCCAGCCCAGAGGAGCGGTCAAGTAATCCCTACGAGCAGTACTTC. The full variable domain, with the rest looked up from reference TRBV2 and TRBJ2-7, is EPEVTQTPSHQVTQMGQEVILRCVPISNHLYFYWYRQILGQKVEFLVSFYNNEISEKSEIFDDQFSVERPDGSNFTLKIRSTKLEDSAMYFCASPEERSSNPYEQYFGPGTRLTVT.

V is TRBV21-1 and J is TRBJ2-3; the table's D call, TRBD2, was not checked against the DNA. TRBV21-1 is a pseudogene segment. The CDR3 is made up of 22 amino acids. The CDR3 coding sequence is TGTGCCAGCAGCAACTGGCCGGGACTAGCGGGAGTTAACAAATTTGGCACAGATACGCAGTATTTT. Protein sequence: CASSNWPGLAGVNKFGTDTQYF.

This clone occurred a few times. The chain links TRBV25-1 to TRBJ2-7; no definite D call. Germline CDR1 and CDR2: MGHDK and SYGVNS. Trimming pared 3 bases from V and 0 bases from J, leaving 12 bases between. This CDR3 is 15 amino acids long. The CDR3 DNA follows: TGTGCCAGCAGTGAGGTCTATTCCCCCTCCTACGAGCAGTACTTC. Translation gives CASSEVYSPSYEQYF.

The CDR3 loop is CASSGNRGNIQYF. The CDR3 bases are TGCGCCAGCAGTGGGAACAGGGGGAACATTCAGTACTTC. V is TRBV10-1 and J is TRBJ2-4; 8 nucleotides align to TRBD1. There are 13 residues in the CDR3. Germline CDR1 WNHNN, CDR2 SYGVQD (reference sequence). J gave up 7 bases and V 4 bases, and 3 bases lay outside the gene matches.

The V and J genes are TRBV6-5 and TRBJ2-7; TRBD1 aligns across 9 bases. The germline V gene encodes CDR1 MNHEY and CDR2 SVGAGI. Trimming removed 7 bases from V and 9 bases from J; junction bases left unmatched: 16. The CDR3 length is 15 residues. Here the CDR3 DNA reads TGTGCCAGCACGGGACCGGGACAGGGACGACGCGGGCAGTACTTC. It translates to CASTGPGQGRRGQYF.

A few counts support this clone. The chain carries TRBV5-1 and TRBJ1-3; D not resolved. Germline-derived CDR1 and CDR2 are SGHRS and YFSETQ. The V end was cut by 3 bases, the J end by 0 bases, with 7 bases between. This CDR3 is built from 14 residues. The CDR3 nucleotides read TGCGCCAGCAGCTCCGGGAGCTCTGGAAACACCATATATTTT. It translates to CASSSGSSGNTIYF.

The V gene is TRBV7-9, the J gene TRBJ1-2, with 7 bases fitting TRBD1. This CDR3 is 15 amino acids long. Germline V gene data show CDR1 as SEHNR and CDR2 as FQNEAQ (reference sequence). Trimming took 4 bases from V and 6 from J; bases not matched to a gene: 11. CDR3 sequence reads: CASSSTLGQEDGYTF. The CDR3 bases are TGTGCCAGCAGCTCCACCCTTGGACAGGAGGATGGCTACACCTTC.

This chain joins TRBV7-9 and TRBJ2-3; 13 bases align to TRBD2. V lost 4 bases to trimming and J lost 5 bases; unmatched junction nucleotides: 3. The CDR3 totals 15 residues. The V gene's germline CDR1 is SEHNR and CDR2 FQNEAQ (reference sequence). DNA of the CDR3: TGTGCCAGCAGCTCCTGGACTAGCGGGAGAGATACGCAGTATTTT. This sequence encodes CASSSWTSGRDTQYF.

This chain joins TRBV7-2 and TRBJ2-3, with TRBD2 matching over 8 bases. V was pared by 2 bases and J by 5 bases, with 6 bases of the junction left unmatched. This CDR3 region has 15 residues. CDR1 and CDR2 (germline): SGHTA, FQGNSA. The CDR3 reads CASSLQKRELDTQYF. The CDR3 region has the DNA TGTGCCAGCAGCTTACAAAAGCGGGAGCTAGATACGCAGTATTTT.

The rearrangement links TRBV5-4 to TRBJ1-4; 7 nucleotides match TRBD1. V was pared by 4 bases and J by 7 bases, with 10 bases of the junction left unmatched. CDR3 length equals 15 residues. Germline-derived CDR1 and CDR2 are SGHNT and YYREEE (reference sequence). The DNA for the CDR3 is TGTGCCAGCAGCGGTACCCCGGGACAGAGTGAAAAACTGTTTTTT. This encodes CASSGTPGQSEKLFF. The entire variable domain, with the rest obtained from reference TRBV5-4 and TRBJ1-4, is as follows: ETGVTQSPTHLIKTRGQQVTLRCSSQSGHNTVSWYQQALGQGPQFIFQYYREEENGRGNFPPRFSGLQFPNYSSELNVNALELDDSALYLCASSGTPGQSEKLFFGSGTQLSVL.

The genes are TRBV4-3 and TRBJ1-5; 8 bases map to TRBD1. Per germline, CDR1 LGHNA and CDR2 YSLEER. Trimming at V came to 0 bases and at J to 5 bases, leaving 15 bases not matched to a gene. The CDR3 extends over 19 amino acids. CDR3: CASSQEIPYFRGHDQPQHF. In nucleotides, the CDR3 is TGCGCCAGCAGCCAAGAAATTCCCTACTTCAGGGGGCACGATCAGCCCCAGCATTTT.

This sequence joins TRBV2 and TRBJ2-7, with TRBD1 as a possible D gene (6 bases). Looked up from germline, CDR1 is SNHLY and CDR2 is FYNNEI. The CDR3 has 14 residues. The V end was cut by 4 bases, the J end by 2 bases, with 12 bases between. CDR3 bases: TGTGCCAGCAGTGGACAGGCAACAACCTACGAGCAGTACTTC. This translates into CASSGQATTYEQYF.

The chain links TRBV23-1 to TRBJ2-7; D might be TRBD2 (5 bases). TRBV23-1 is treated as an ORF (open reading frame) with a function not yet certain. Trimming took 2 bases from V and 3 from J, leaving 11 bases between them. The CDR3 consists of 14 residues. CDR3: CASSQVGEGYEQYF. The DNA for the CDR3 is TGCGCCAGCAGTCAAGTGGGAGAGGGCTACGAGCAGTACTTC.

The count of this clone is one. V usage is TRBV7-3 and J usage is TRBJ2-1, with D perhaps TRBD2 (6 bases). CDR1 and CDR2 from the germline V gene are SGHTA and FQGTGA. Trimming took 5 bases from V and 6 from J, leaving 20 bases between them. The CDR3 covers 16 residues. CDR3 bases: TGTGCCAGCAGCCCCCTGGGGACTTGGACGGCCAATGAGCAGTTCTTC. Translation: CASSPLGTWTANEQFF.

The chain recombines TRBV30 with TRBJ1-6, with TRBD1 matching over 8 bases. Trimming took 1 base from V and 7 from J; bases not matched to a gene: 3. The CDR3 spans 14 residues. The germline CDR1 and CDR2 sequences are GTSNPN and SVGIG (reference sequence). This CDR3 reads CAWSGRQGNSPLHF. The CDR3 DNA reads TGTGCCTGGAGTGGTCGACAGGGGAATTCACCCCTCCACTTT. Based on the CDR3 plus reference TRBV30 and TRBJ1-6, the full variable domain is SQTIHQWPATLVQPVGSPLSLECTVEGTSNPNLYWYRQAAGRGLQLLFYSVGIGQISSEVPQNLSASRPQDRQFILSSKKLLLSDSGFYLCAWSGRQGNSPLHFGNGTRLTVT.